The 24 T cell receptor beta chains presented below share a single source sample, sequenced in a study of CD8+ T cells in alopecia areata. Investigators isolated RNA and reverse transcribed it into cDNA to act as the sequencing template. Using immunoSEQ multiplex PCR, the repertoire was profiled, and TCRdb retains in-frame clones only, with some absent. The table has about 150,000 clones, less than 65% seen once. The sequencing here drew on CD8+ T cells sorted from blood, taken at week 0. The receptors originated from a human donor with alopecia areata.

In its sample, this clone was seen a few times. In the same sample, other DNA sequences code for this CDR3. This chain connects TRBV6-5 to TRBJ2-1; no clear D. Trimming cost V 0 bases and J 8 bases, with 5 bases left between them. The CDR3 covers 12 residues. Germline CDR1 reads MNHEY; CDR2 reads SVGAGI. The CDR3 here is CASSYSGDEQFF. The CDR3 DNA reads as TGTGCCAGCAGTTACTCAGGCGATGAGCAGTTCTTC.

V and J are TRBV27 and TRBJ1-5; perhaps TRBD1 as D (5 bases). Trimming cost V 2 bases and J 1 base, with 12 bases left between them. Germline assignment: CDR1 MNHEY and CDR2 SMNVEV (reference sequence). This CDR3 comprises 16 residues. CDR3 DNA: TGTGCCAGCAGTTTAACCGGGGACCTAAGCAATCAGCCCCAGCATTTT. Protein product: CASSLTGDLSNQPQHF.

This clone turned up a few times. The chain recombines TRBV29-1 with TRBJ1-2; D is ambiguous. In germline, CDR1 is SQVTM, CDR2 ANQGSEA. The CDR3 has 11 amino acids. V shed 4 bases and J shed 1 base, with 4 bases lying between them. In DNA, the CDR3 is TGCAGCGTTGGAGGTAACTATGGCTACACCTTC. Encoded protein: CSVGGNYGYTF.

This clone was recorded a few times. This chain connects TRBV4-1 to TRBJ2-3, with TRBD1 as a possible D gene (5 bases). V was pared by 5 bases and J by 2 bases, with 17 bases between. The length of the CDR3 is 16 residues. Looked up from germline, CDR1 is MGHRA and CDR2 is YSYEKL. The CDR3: CASSKRFETATDTQYF. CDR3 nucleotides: TGCGCCAGCAGCAAACGCTTTGAGACAGCCACAGATACGCAGTATTTT.

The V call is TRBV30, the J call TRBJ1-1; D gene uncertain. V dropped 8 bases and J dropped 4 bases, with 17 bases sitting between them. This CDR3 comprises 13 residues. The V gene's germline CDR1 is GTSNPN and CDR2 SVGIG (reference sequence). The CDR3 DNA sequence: TGTGCCCTCTGGGAAGTACGGGGCACTGAAGCTTTCTTT. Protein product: CALWEVRGTEAFF.

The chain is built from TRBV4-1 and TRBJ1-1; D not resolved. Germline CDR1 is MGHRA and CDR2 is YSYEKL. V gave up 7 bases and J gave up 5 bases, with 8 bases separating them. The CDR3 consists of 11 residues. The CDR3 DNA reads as TGCGCCAGCAATCGGGGAACTGAAGCTTTCTTT. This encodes CASNRGTEAFF.

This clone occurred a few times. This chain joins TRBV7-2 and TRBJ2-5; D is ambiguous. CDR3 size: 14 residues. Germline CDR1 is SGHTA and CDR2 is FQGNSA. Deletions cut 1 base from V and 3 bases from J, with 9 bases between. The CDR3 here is CASSLGGKKETQYF. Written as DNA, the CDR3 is TGTGCCAGCAGCTTAGGTGGCAAAAAAGAGACCCAGTACTTC.

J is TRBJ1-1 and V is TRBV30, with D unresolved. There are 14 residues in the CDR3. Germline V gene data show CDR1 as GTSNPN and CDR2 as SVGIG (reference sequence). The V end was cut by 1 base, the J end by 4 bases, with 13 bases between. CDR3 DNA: TGTGCCTGGAGTGCCCAACTCCGGCTCACTGAAGCTTTCTTT. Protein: CAWSAQLRLTEAFF.

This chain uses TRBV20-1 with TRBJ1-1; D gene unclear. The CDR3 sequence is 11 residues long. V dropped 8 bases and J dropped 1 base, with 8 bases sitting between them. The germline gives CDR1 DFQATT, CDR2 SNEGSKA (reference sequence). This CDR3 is CSLPSNTEAFF. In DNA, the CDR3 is TGCAGTCTTCCATCGAACACTGAAGCTTTCTTT.

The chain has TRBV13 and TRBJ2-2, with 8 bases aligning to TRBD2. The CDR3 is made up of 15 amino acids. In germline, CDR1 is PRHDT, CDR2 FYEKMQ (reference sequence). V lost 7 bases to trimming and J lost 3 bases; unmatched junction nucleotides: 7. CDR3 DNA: TGTGCCAGCACCCGGGGGGGGCCGGACACCGGGGAGCTGTTTTTT. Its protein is CASTRGGPDTGELFF.

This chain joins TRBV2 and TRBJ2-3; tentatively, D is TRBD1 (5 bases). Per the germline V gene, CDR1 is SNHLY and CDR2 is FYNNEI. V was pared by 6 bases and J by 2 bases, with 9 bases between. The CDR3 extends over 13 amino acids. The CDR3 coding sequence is TGTGCCAGCAGGGTCGGACACACAGATACGCAGTATTTT. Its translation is CASRVGHTDTQYF.

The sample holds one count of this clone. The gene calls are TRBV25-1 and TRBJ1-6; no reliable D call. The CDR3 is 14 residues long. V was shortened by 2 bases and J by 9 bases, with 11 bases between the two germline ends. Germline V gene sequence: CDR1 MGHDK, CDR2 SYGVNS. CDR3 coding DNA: TGTGCCAGCAGTGAAGAAAGAGAGGCTTCACCCCTCCACTTT. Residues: CASSEEREASPLHF.

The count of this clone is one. CDR3 nucleotides: TGCAGCGTTGAAGGGGCCAGTGATTGGACTGAAGCTTTCTTT. Translated, it gives CSVEGASDWTEAFF. The chain employs TRBV29-1 and TRBJ1-1; no reliable D call. Between the trimmed V and J ends, which lost 1 base and 5 bases, there was a span of 14 bases. CDR1 is SQVTM and CDR2 is ANQGSEA in the germline V gene. The CDR3 spans 14 residues.

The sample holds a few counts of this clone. CDR3 loop: CSVDSGTSSYEQYF. CDR3 in DNA: TGCAGCGTTGACTCAGGGACTAGCTCCTACGAGCAGTACTTC. The rearrangement uses TRBV29-1 and TRBJ2-7, with 8 bases matching TRBD2. The J segment lost 0 bases and the V segment lost 3 bases, leaving 4 bases of the junction unmatched. The CDR3 loop spans 14 amino acids. The germline V gene has CDR1 SQVTM and CDR2 ANQGSEA.

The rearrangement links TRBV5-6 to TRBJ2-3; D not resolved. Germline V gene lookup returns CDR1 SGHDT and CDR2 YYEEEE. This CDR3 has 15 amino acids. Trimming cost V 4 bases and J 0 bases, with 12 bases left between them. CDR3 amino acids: CASSPFGSSTDTQYF. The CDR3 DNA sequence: TGTGCCAGCAGCCCTTTTGGATCTAGCACAGATACGCAGTATTTT.

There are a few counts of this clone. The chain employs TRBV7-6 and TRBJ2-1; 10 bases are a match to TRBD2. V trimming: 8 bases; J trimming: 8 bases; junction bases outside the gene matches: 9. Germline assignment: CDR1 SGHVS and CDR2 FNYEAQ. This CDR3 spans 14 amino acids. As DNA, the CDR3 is TGTGCCAGCGCAGCTAGCGGGGGCCGGGATGAGCAGTTCTTC. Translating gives CASAASGGRDEQFF.

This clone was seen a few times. The CDR3 reads CASSLTPGQGAHEQFF. In DNA form, the CDR3 reads TGTGCCAGCAGCTTGACGCCGGGACAGGGGGCCCATGAGCAGTTCTTC. The chain uses TRBV7-3 and TRBJ2-1; TRBD1 matches 12 bases. The trim removed 3 bases at V and 8 bases at J, leaving 8 bases unmatched. The CDR3 consists of 16 residues. Germline CDR1 SGHTA, CDR2 FQGTGA.

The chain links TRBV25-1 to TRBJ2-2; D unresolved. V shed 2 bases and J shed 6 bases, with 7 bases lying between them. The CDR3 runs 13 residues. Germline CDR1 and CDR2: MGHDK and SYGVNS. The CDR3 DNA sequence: TGTGCCAGCAGTGAAGTAGTATCCGGGGAGCTGTTTTTT. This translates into CASSEVVSGELFF.

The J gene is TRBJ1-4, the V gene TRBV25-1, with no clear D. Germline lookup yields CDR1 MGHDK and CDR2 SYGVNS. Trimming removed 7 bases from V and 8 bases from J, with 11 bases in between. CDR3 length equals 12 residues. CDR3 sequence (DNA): TGTGCCAGCACCCCGAGGGCAGAAAAACTGTTTTTT. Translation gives CASTPRAEKLFF. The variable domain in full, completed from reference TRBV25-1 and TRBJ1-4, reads EADIYQTPRYLVIGTGKKITLECSQTMGHDKMYWYQQDPGMELHLIHYSYGVNSTEKGDLSSESTVSRIRTEHFPLTLESARPSHTSQYLCASTPRAEKLFFGSGTQLSVL.

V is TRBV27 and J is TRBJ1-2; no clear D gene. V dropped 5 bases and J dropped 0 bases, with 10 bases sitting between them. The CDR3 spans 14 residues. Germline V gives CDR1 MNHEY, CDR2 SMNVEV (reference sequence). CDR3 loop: CASSLQPTNYGYTF. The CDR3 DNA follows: TGTGCCAGCAGTCTACAACCTACTAACTATGGCTACACCTTC.

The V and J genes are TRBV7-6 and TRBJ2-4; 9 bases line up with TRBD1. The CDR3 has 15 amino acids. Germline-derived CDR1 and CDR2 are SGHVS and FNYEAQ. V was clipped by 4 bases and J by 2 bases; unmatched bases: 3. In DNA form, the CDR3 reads TGTGCCAGCAGCTCCGGACAGGGGTCCAAAAACATTCAGTACTTC. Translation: CASSSGQGSKNIQYF.

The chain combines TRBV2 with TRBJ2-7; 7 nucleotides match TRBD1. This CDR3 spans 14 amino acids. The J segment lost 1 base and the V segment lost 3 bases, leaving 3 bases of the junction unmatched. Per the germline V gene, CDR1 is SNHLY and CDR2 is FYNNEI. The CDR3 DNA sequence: TGTGCCAGCAGTGAGTACAGGGGATCCTACGAGCAGTACTTC. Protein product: CASSEYRGSYEQYF.

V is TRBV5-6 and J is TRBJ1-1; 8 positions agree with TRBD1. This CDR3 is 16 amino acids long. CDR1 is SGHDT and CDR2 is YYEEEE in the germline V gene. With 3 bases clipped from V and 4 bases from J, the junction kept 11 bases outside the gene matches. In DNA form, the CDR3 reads TGTGCCAGCAGCTCGGGACAGGCCCTTGGGGGCACTGAAGCTTTCTTT. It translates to CASSSGQALGGTEAFF.

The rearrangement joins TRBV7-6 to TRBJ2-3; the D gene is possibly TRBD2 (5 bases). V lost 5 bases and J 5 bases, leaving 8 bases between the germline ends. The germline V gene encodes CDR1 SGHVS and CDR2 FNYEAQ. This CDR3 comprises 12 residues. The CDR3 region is CASSTREDTQYF. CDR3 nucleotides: TGTGCCAGCAGCACACGGGAAGATACGCAGTATTTT.